These T cell receptor beta chains were read from a single sample in a study of T cell changes during pregnancy in multiple sclerosis. Produced via immunoSEQ multiplex PCR; TCRdb's table is partial and in-frame only. The table shows 20,000 to 25,000 clones, with 85% to 95% occurring only once. The sequences come from CD4+ T cells from peripheral blood mononuclear cells, collected in the third trimester of pregnancy. The source is a female donor with multiple sclerosis, enrolled in a pregnancy study. The CDR3 runs from the conserved cysteine through the conserved F or W. A D gene is named only where the DNA matches it firmly. Some rows have no size entry. The others give once, few or many, or a class for an expanded clone.

>TRBV15|TRBJ1-5|-|-
TGTGCCACCAGCAGAGACTCGGGAAATCAGCCCCAGCATTTT
CATSRDSGNQPQHF
>TRBV5-1|TRBJ1-2|-|once
TGCGCCAGCAGCTTGGGACAAAACTATGGCTACACCTTC
CASSLGQNYGYTF
>TRBV19|TRBJ1-4|-|-
TGTGCCAGTAGTAGGGCGACATCGGCTGCAACTAATGAAAAACTGTTTTTT
CASSRATSAATNEKLFF
>TRBV9|TRBJ2-3|TRBD1|-
TGTGCCAGCAGCCGACAGGGTTCAACAGATACGCAGTATTTT
CASSRQGSTDTQYF
>TRBV9|TRBJ1-1|-|once
TGTGCCAGCAGCGTAAGCACCGGACACACCTCGAACACTGAAGCTTTCTTT
CASSVSTGHTSNTEAFF
>TRBV18|TRBJ1-2|-|once
TGTGCCAGCTCACCACCCGCCGGGGGTTCAGGCTATGGCTACACCTTC
CASSPPAGGSGYGYTF
>TRBV4-2|TRBJ2-5|-|-
TGTGCCAGCAGCCAAGTTTTCCAAGCTCAAGAGACCCAGTACTTC
CASSQVFQAQETQYF
>TRBV5-1|TRBJ2-3|TRBD2|-
TGCGCCAGCAGCCCTACGACTAGCGGATCTGACGATACGCAGTATTTT
CASSPTTSGSDDTQYF
>TRBV6-1|TRBJ2-2|-|-
TGTGCCAGCAGAAGGGAGCTGAACACCGGGGAGCTGTTTTTT
CASRRELNTGELFF
>TRBV9|TRBJ1-3|-|-
TGTGCCAGCAGCGTAGGGAGCTCTGGAAACACCACATATTTT
CASSVGSSGNTTYF
>TRBV4-2|TRBJ1-4|TRBD1|-
TGTGCCAGCAGCCTAAACGCCGGGACAGGGAACGAAAAACTGTTTTTT
CASSLNAGTGNEKLFF
>TRBV27|TRBJ1-2|-|few
TGTGCCAGCAGCAATACAGGGTATGGCTACACCTTC
CASSNTGYGYTF
>TRBV5-1|TRBJ1-1|TRBD1|-
TGCGCCAGCAGCTATGGGCCCGGGACAGGGTCGGTTGAAGCTTTCTTT
CASSYGPGTGSVEAFF
>TRBV11-2|TRBJ2-1|TRBD1|-
TGTGCCAGCAAGGGGACAGGGTCCTACAATGAGCAGTTCTTC
CASKGTGSYNEQFF
>TRBV19|TRBJ2-7|TRBD1|few
TGTGCCAGTAGTATAGGGGGCGGGACAGGATCCTACGAGCAGTACTTC
CASSIGGGTGSYEQYF
>TRBV19|TRBJ2-7|-|once
TGTGCCAGTAGTACCGGACACGGCACCTACGAGCAGTACTTC
CASSTGHGTYEQYF
>TRBV7-9|TRBJ2-5|TRBD1|-
TGTGCCAGCAGCTTGGGGACAGGGATGGAGACCCAGTACTTC
CASSLGTGMETQYF
>TRBV5-1|TRBJ1-2|-|-
TGCGCCAGCAGCCCCGGACAGTTGGTGGCATATGGCTACACCTTC
CASSPGQLVAYGYTF
>TRBV2|TRBJ2-7|-|-
TGTGCCAGCAGTGAAGCGGGGACTTTCGAGCAGTACTTC
CASSEAGTFEQYF
>TRBV30|TRBJ2-3|-|-
TGTGCCTGGAGACTAGCAAGCACAGATACGCAGTATTTT
CAWRLASTDTQYF
>TRBV5-4|TRBJ2-5|-|-
TGTGCCAGCAGCCCTATGGGCACAGAGACCCAGTACTTC
CASSPMGTETQYF
>TRBV2|TRBJ2-1|-|once
TGTGCCAGCAGTGCTCCACCAGATTTTGGGAAGCGGGCGTACAATGAGCAGTTCTTC
CASSAPPDFGKRAYNEQFF
>TRBV18|TRBJ2-7|TRBD1|few
TGTGCCAGCTCACCGGTCCAGGGGGAGAGTCTAGACTTC
CASSPVQGESLDF
>TRBV30|TRBJ1-2|-|-
TGTGCCTGGAGTGACAGGGTACGAGACCTCTATGGCTACACCTTC
CAWSDRVRDLYGYTF
>TRBV7-9|TRBJ1-6|TRBD1|-
TGTGCCAGCAGCCCCCGGGACAGGGGTGTCTCTCAGCCACCCCTCCACTTT
CASSPRDRGVSQPPLHF
>TRBV11-2|TRBJ1-6|-|once
TGTGCCAGCAGCTTACAGAGGTATTCACCCCTCCACTTT
CASSLQRYSPLHF
>TRBV15|TRBJ2-1|TRBD2|-
TGTGCCACCAGCAGAGTGCTAGCGGGGGGAGGTGAGCAGTTCTTC
CATSRVLAGGGEQFF
>TRBV30|TRBJ2-3|-|once
TGTGCCTGGAGTGGACAGCGACCCGCCGCAGATACGCAGTATTTT
CAWSGQRPAADTQYF
>TRBV4-3|TRBJ2-7|TRBD2|-
TGCGCCAGCAGCCAAGGGGTGGCGGGGGGTCACTCCTACGAGCAGTACTTC
CASSQGVAGGHSYEQYF
>TRBV9|TRBJ2-1|-|-
TGTGCCAGCAGCGTAGGGAGTTCAGCATCCTACAATGAGCAGTTCTTC
CASSVGSSASYNEQFF
>TRBV19|TRBJ1-5|-|-
TGTGCCAGTAGTATTTGGCGACAGTCTCAGCCCCAGCATTTT
CASSIWRQSQPQHF
>TRBV6-1|TRBJ1-5|-|-
TGTGCCAGCAGTACGGGTAGCAATCAGCTCCAGCATTTT
CASSTGSNQLQHF
>TRBV11-2|TRBJ1-2|-|-
TGTGCCAGCAGCCGGGGATATGGCTACACCTTC
CASSRGYGYTF